The clone carrying this TCR beta chain was counted between two and nine times. Assay used: immunoSEQ multiplex PCR; TCRdb lists only in-frame clones, some missing. The sample has about 240,000 clones, around 85% seen once. This sample is drawn from a study of blood T cell repertoires in COVID-19. Sequenced: PBMCs or T cells enriched from blood (not recorded which). This clonotype was obtained from a woman aged 40 to 55 with acute COVID-19.

CDR3 DNA sequence: TGTGCCAGCTCCCTCGACAGCCTCTCCTACAATGAGCAGTTCTTC. Translated, it gives CASSLDSLSYNEQFF. The chain links TRBV18 to TRBJ2-1, with a possible D match to TRBD1 (5 bases). Deletions cut 6 bases from V and 0 bases from J, with 12 bases between. The CDR3 spans 15 residues. CDR1 and CDR2 from the germline V gene are KGHSH and LQKENI.